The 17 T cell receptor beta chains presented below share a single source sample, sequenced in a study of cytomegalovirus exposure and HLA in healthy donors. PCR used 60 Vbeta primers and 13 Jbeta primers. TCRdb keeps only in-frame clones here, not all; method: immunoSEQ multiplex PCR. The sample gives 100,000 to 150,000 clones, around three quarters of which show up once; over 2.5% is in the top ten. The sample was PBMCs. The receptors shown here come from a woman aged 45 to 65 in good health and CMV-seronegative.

The CDR3 coding sequence is TGTGCCAGCAGTTTAATTGGGGCAGGGGCTGAAGCTTTCTTT. Encoded protein: CASSLIGAGAEAFF. The chain uses TRBV27 and TRBJ1-1, with a tentative D call TRBD1 (6 bases). Trimming took off 2 bases at V and 6 bases at J, with 13 bases between the two ends. The CDR3 is 14 amino acids. The germline gives CDR1 MNHEY, CDR2 SMNVEV (reference sequence).

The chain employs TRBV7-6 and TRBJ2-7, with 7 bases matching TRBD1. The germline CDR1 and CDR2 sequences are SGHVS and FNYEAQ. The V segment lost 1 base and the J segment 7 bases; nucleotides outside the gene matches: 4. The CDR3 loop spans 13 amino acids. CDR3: CASSLGTGWEQYF. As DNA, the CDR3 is TGTGCCAGCAGCTTAGGGACAGGATGGGAGCAGTACTTC.

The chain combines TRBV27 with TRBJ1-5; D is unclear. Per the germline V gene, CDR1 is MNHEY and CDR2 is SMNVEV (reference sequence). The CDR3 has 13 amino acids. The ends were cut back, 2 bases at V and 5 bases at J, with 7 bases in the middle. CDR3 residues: CASSLRGYQPQHF. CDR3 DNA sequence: TGTGCCAGCAGTTTAAGAGGGTATCAGCCCCAGCATTTT.

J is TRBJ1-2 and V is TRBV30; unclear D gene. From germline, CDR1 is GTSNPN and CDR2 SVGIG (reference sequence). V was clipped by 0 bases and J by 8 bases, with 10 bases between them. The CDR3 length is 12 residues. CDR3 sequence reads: CAWSVEVGGYTF. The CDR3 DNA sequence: TGTGCCTGGAGTGTAGAGGTCGGAGGCTACACCTTC. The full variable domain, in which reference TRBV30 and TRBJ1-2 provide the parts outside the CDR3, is SQTIHQWPATLVQPVGSPLSLECTVEGTSNPNLYWYRQAAGRGLQLLFYSVGIGQISSEVPQNLSASRPQDRQFILSSKKLLLSDSGFYLCAWSVEVGGYTFGSGTRLTVV.

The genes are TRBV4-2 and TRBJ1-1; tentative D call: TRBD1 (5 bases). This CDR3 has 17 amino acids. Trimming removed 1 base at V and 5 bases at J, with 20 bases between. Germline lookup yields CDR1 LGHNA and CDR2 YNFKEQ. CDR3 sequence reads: CASSQVMGGLGKTEAFF. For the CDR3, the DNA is TGTGCCAGCAGCCAAGTTATGGGGGGTTTGGGAAAAACTGAAGCTTTCTTT.

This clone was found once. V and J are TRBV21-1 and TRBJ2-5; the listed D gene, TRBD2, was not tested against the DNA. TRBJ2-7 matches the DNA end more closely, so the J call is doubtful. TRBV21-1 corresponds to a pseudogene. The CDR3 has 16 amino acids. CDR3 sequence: CASRGGACGSSYEQYF. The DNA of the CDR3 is TGTGCCAGCAGGGGAGGGGCTTGCGGGAGCTCCTACGAGCAGTACTTC.

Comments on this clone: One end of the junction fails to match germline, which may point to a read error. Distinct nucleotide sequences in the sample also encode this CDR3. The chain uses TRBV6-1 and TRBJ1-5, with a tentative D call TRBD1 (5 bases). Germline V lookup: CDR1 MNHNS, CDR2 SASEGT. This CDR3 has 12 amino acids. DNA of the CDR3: TGCGCCAGCAGGGTAGACAATCAGCCCCAGCATTTT. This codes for CASRVDNQPQHF.

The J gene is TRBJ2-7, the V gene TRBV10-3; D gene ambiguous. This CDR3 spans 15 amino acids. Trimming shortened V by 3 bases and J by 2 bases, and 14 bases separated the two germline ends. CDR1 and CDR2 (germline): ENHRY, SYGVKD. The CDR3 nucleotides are TGTGCCATCAGTGAACAGAACATTGTGGCCTACGAGCAGTACTTC. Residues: CAISEQNIVAYEQYF.

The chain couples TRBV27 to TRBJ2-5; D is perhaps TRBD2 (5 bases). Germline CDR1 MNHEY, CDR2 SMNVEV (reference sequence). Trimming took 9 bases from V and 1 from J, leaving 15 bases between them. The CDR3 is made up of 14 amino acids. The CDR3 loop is CASRAPSSQETQYF. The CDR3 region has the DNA TGTGCCAGTCGTGCCCCTAGCAGCCAAGAGACCCAGTACTTC.

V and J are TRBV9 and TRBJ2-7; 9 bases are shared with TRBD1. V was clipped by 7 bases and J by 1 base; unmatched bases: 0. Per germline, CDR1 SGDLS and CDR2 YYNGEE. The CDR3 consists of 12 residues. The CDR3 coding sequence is TGTGCCAGCGGGACAGGGTCCTACGAGCAGTACTTC. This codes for CASGTGSYEQYF.

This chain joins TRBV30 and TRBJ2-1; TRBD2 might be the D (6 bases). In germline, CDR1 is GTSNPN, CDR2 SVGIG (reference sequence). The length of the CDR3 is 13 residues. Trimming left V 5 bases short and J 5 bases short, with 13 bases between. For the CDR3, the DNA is TGTGCCTGGTCGGGGGACTTAAACAATGAGCAGTTCTTC. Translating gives CAWSGDLNNEQFF.

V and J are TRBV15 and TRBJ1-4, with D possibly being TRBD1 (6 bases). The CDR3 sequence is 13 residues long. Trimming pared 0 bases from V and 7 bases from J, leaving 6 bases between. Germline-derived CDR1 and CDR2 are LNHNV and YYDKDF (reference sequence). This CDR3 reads CATSREQGEKLFF. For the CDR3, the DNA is TGTGCCACCAGCAGAGAACAGGGTGAAAAACTGTTTTTT.

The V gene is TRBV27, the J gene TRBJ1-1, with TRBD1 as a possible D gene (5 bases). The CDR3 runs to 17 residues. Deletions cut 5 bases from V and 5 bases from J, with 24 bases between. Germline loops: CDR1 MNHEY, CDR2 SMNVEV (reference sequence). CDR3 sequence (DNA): TGTGCCAGCAGTCGTCGGGGCAGCGCCACGGGGGGAACTGAAGCTTTCTTT. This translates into CASSRRGSATGGTEAFF.

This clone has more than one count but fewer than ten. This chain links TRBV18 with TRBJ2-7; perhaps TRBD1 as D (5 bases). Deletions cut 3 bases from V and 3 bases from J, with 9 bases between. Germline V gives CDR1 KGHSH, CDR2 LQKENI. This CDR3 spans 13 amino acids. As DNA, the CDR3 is TGTGCCAGCTCACCCGCAACAGGCTACGAGCAGTACTTC. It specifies CASSPATGYEQYF.

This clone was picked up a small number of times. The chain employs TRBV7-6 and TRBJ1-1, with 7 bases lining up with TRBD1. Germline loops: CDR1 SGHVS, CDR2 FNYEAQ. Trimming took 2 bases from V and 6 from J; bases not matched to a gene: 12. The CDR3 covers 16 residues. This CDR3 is CASSLTDRPPVSEAFF. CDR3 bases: TGTGCCAGCAGCTTAACGGACAGGCCCCCAGTTTCTGAAGCTTTCTTT.

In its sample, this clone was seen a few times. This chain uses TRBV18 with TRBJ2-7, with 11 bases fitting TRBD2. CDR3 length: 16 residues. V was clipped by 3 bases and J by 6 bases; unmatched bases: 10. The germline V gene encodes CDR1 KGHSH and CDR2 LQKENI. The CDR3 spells CASSPGFLAGGFEQYF. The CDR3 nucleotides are TGTGCCAGCTCACCCGGGTTCCTAGCGGGAGGATTCGAGCAGTACTTC.

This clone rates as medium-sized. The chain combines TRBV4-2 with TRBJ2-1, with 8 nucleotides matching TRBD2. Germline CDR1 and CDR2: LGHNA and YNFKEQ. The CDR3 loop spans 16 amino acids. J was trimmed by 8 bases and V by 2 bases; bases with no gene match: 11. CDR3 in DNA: TGTGCCAGCAGCCAACTCCTAGCGGGTAAATTGGATGAGCAGTTCTTC. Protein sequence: CASSQLLAGKLDEQFF.